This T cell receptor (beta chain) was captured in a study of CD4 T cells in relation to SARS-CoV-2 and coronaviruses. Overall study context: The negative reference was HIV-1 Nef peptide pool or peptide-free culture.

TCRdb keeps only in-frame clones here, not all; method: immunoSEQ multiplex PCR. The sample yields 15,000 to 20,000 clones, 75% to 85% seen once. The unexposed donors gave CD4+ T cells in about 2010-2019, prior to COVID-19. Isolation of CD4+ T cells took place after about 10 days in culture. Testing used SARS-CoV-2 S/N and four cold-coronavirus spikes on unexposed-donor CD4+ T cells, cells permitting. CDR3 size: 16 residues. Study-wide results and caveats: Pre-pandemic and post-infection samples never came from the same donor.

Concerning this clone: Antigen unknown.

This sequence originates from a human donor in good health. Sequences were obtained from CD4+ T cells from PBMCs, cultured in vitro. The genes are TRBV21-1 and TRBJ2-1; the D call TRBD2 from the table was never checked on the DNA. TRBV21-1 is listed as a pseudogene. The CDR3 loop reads CASSKVKRSSYNEQFF. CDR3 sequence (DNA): TGTGCCAGCAGCAAAGTCAAGCGGAGCTCCTACAATGAGCAGTTCTTC.